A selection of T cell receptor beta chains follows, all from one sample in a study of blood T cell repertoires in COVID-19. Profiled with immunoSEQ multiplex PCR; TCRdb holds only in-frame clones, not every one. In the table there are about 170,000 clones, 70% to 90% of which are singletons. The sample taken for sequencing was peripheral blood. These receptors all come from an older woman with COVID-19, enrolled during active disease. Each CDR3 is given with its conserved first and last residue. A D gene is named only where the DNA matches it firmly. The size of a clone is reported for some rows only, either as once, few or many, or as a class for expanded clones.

CDR3: CASSLKTGQGYEQYF
DNA: TGTGCCAGCAGCTTGAAAACTGGACAGGGGTACGAGCAGTACTTC
V: TRBV27
length: 15
J: TRBJ2-7
size: .
D: TRBD1

CDR3: CASRRLAGPYNEQFF
DNA: TGTGCCAGCAGGCGCCTAGCGGGACCTTACAATGAGCAGTTCTTC
V: TRBV2
length: 15
J: TRBJ2-1
size: .
D: TRBD2

CDR3: CASRAGLAFSYEQYF
DNA: TGTGCCAGCAGGGCCGGACTAGCATTCTCCTACGAGCAGTACTTC
V: TRBV6-5
length: 15
J: TRBJ2-7
size: .
D: TRBD2

CDR3: CASSLTGFSGNTIYF
DNA: TGTGCCAGCAGCTTAACAGGGTTCTCTGGAAACACCATATATTTT
V: TRBV11-3
length: 15
J: TRBJ1-3
size: .
D: .

CDR3: CASSAPTSGEGTDTQYF
DNA: TGTGCCAGCAGTGCCCCGACTAGCGGGGAGGGAACAGATACGCAGTATTTT
V: TRBV6-4
length: 17
J: TRBJ2-3
size: .
D: TRBD2

CDR3: CASSLSGTPERQYF
DNA: TGCGCCAGCAGCTTGTCTGGAACCCCGGAGAGGCAGTACTTC
V: TRBV5-1
length: 14
J: TRBJ2-7
size: few
D: .

CDR3: CASRGGSGAQGEQYF
DNA: TGTGCCAGCAGGGGGGGTAGCGGGGCTCAGGGCGAGCAGTACTTC
V: TRBV11-3
length: 15
J: TRBJ2-7
size: .
D: TRBD2

CDR3: CASSENRGKTQYF
DNA: TGTGCCAGCAGTGAAAACAGGGGGAAGACCCAGTACTTC
V: TRBV27
length: 13
J: TRBJ2-5
size: .
D: TRBD1

CDR3: CASSPGQNYEQYF
DNA: TGTGCCAGCAGTCCGGGACAGAATTACGAGCAGTACTTC
V: TRBV27
length: 13
J: TRBJ2-7
size: .
D: TRBD1

CDR3: CSAQGDAYTQYF
DNA: TGCAGCGCCCAGGGGGACGCCTATACGCAGTATTTT
V: TRBV29-1
length: 12
J: TRBJ2-3
size: .
D: TRBD1

CDR3: CASSLEAGEKGGYTF
DNA: TGTGCCAGCAGCTTAGAGGCAGGGGAGAAGGGTGGCTACACCTTC
V: TRBV7-9
length: 15
J: TRBJ1-2
size: .
D: .

CDR3: CASTPSQKLFF
DNA: TGTGCCAGCACCCCTAGCCAGAAACTGTTTTTT
V: TRBV6-6
length: 11
J: TRBJ1-4
size: .
D: .

CDR3: CASSLVGLAAQETQYF
DNA: TGTGCCAGCAGCTTAGTGGGACTAGCGGCCCAAGAGACCCAGTACTTC
V: TRBV7-9
length: 16
J: TRBJ2-5
size: .
D: TRBD2

CDR3: CASRLRGSGTEAFF
DNA: TGTGCCAGCAGACTCAGGGGATCGGGCACTGAAGCTTTCTTT
V: TRBV6-5
length: 14
J: TRBJ1-1
size: .
D: .

CDR3: CASSPSGTGYGYTF
DNA: TGTGCCAGCAGTCCTTCCGGGACAGGCTATGGCTACACCTTC
V: TRBV6-5
length: 14
J: TRBJ1-2
size: few
D: TRBD1

CDR3: CASSAVTDTQYF
DNA: TGTGCCAGCAGCGCGGTAACAGATACGCAGTATTTT
V: TRBV6-5
length: 12
J: TRBJ2-3
size: .
D: .

CDR3: CASSLFGATGSSYNSPLHF
DNA: TGTGCCAGCAGCTTATTCGGTGCGACAGGGAGTTCCTATAATTCACCCCTCCACTTT
V: TRBV11-2
length: 19
J: TRBJ1-6
size: .
D: TRBD1

CDR3: CASSPGQVRGEKLFF
DNA: TGTGCCAGCAGTCCCGGACAGGTACGGGGTGAAAAACTGTTTTTT
V: TRBV2
length: 15
J: TRBJ1-4
size: few
D: TRBD1

CDR3: CAIQKGANVLTF
DNA: TGTGCCATCCAGAAAGGGGCCAACGTCCTGACTTTC
V: TRBV6-5
length: 12
J: TRBJ2-6
size: .
D: .

CDR3: CASSLGPAGVSEQFF
DNA: TGTGCCAGCAGCCTGGGGCCAGCGGGAGTGTCTGAGCAGTTCTTC
V: TRBV5-4
length: 15
J: TRBJ2-1
size: .
D: TRBD2

CDR3: CATSRQSYGYTF
DNA: TGTGCCACCTCCAGACAGTCCTATGGCTACACCTTC
V: TRBV6-5
length: 12
J: TRBJ1-2
size: .
D: .

CDR3: CATSDPTVGTYEQYF
DNA: TGTGCCACCAGTGATCCCACAGTCGGAACCTACGAGCAGTACTTC
V: TRBV24-1
length: 15
J: TRBJ2-7
size: .
D: .

CDR3: CASSLGFFSGNTIYF
DNA: TGTGCCAGCAGCTTAGGTTTCTTCTCTGGAAACACCATATATTTT
V: TRBV7-2
length: 15
J: TRBJ1-3
size: .
D: .

CDR3: CASSTTGSRHTQYF
DNA: TGTGCCAGCAGCACAACAGGTTCTAGGCATACGCAGTATTTT
V: TRBV7-9
length: 14
J: TRBJ2-3
size: .
D: .

CDR3: CASSERDRGSYEQYF
DNA: TGTGCCAGCAGCGAGCGGGACAGGGGATCCTACGAGCAGTACTTC
V: TRBV7-9
length: 15
J: TRBJ2-7
size: .
D: TRBD1

CDR3: CASTSEETQYF
DNA: TGTGCCAGCACCTCCGAAGAGACCCAGTACTTC
V: TRBV28
length: 11
J: TRBJ2-5
size: .
D: .

CDR3: CASSPRQGNQPQHF
DNA: TGTGCCAGTAGCCCCCGCCAGGGCAATCAGCCCCAGCATTTT
V: TRBV19
length: 14
J: TRBJ1-5
size: .
D: .

CDR3: CASSYRRVNEKLFF
DNA: TGTGCCAGCAGTTACCGGCGGGTTAATGAAAAACTGTTTTTT
V: TRBV6-2/TRBV6-3
length: 14
J: TRBJ1-4
size: .
D: .

CDR3: CATSDPGGSSYNEQFF
DNA: TGTGCCACCAGTGATCCAGGGGGGAGCTCCTACAATGAGCAGTTCTTC
V: TRBV24-1
length: 16
J: TRBJ2-1
size: .
D: .

CDR3: CASQIRVQGSSPLHF
DNA: TGTGCCAGCCAAATTAGGGTACAGGGAAGCTCACCCCTCCACTTT
V: TRBV7-2
length: 15
J: TRBJ1-6
size: .
D: .

CDR3: CASSPGSGFNEKLFF
DNA: TGTGCCAGCAGCCCGGGGTCAGGCTTTAATGAAAAACTGTTTTTT
V: TRBV5-4
length: 15
J: TRBJ1-4
size: .
D: .

CDR3: CASSPPGRAGQPQHF
DNA: TGTGCCAGCAGTCCTCCTGGGAGGGCGGGTCAGCCCCAGCATTTT
V: TRBV27
length: 15
J: TRBJ1-5
size: many
D: .

CDR3: CASSVWGTANYGYTF
DNA: TGTGCCAGCAGCGTGTGGGGGACAGCTAACTATGGCTACACCTTC
V: TRBV7-9
length: 15
J: TRBJ1-2
size: once
D: TRBD1

CDR3: CASSHAGAEKLFF
DNA: TGCGCCAGCAGCCATGCAGGGGCTGAAAAACTGTTTTTT
V: TRBV4-1
length: 13
J: TRBJ1-4
size: .
D: .

CDR3: CASSVPGQGGSPLHF
DNA: TGTGCCAGCAGTGTCCCGGGACAGGGGGGTTCACCCCTCCACTTT
V: TRBV25-1
length: 15
J: TRBJ1-6
size: .
D: TRBD1

CDR3: CASSPQQGSNEKLFF
DNA: TGTGCCAGCAGCCCCCAACAGGGATCAAATGAAAAACTGTTTTTT
V: TRBV4-2
length: 15
J: TRBJ1-4
size: .
D: .

CDR3: CAWRGRNTGELFF
DNA: TGTGCCTGGAGGGGGCGGAACACCGGGGAGCTGTTTTTT
V: TRBV30
length: 13
J: TRBJ2-2
size: .
D: .

CDR3: CASSSGTGVYGYTF
DNA: TGTGCCAGCAGTTCCGGGACAGGCGTATATGGCTACACCTTC
V: TRBV6-5
length: 14
J: TRBJ1-2
size: .
D: TRBD1

CDR3: CASSLGSYNEKLFF
DNA: TGCGCCAGCAGCTTAGGGAGCTATAATGAAAAACTGTTTTTT
V: TRBV5-1
length: 14
J: TRBJ1-4
size: .
D: .

CDR3: CASSPGLVDPGELFF
DNA: TGTGCCAGCAGCCCAGGACTAGTTGACCCCGGGGAGCTGTTTTTT
V: TRBV7-9
length: 15
J: TRBJ2-2
size: .
D: TRBD2

CDR3: CASSQLQGIGTDTQYF
DNA: TGTGCCAGCAGCCAGCTACAGGGAATCGGAACAGATACGCAGTATTTT
V: TRBV3-1/TRBV3-2
length: 16
J: TRBJ2-3
size: .
D: .

CDR3: CTSSHRTASNEKLFF
DNA: TGCACCAGCAGCCATCGGACAGCCTCTAATGAAAAACTGTTTTTT
V: TRBV1
length: 15
J: TRBJ1-4
size: once
D: .

CDR3: CASSLEGLAGLATQYF
DNA: TGCGCCAGCAGCTTGGAGGGACTAGCGGGACTAGCTACGCAGTATTTT
V: TRBV5-1
length: 16
J: TRBJ2-3
size: .
D: TRBD2

CDR3: CASSKKPGSNTEAFF
DNA: TGTGCCAGCAGTAAGAAGCCAGGATCGAACACTGAAGCTTTCTTT
V: TRBV6-4
length: 15
J: TRBJ1-1
size: .
D: .

CDR3: CSVVHSYEQYF
DNA: TGCAGCGTTGTACACAGCTACGAGCAGTACTTC
V: TRBV29-1
length: 11
J: TRBJ2-7
size: once
D: .

CDR3: CASSYSGQETQYF
DNA: TGTGCCAGCAGTTACTCGGGGCAGGAGACCCAGTACTTC
V: TRBV6-6
length: 13
J: TRBJ2-5
size: once
D: .

CDR3: CAWTSADTQYF
DNA: TGTGCCTGGACTAGCGCAGATACGCAGTATTTT
V: TRBV30
length: 11
J: TRBJ2-3
size: .
D: .

CDR3: CASSSGVGTYSNQPQHF
DNA: TGTGCCAGCAGCTCGGGAGTGGGGACCTATAGCAATCAGCCCCAGCATTTT
V: TRBV5-8
length: 17
J: TRBJ1-5
size: .
D: .

CDR3: CATSRDLGQGEPQHF
DNA: TGTGCCACCAGCAGAGATTTGGGGCAGGGTGAGCCCCAGCATTTT
V: TRBV15
length: 15
J: TRBJ1-5
size: .
D: .

CDR3: CASSQLGTGGSQPQHF
DNA: TGTGCCAGCAGCCAACTAGGGACAGGGGGAAGTCAGCCCCAGCATTTT
V: TRBV6-2/TRBV6-3
length: 16
J: TRBJ1-5
size: .
D: TRBD1

CDR3: CASSGGQGSRNTIYF
DNA: TGTGCCAGCAGCGGGGGACAGGGCTCCCGAAACACCATATATTTT
V: TRBV7-8
length: 15
J: TRBJ1-3
size: .
D: TRBD1

CDR3: CATSRDPSYAGNTIYF
DNA: TGTGCCACCAGCAGAGATCCAAGCTACGCTGGAAACACCATATATTTT
V: TRBV15
length: 16
J: TRBJ1-3
size: few
D: .

CDR3: CASSKRQARSGNTIYF
DNA: TGTGCCAGTAGTAAGAGACAGGCTCGCTCTGGAAACACCATATATTTT
V: TRBV19
length: 16
J: TRBJ1-3
size: .
D: .

CDR3: CASSSRHEQYF
DNA: TGTGCCAGCAGTTCGCGGCACGAGCAGTACTTC
V: TRBV28
length: 11
J: TRBJ2-7
size: few
D: .

CDR3: CAIRDRSANTEAFF
DNA: TGTGCCATCAGGGACAGATCGGCTAACACTGAAGCTTTCTTT
V: TRBV10-3
length: 14
J: TRBJ1-1
size: .
D: .

CDR3: CASSSLTGRDSNYGYTF
DNA: TGTGCCAGCAGCTCGCTGACAGGGCGAGATTCTAACTATGGCTACACCTTC
V: TRBV7-2
length: 17
J: TRBJ1-2
size: .
D: TRBD1

CDR3: CASTPSFLGVAEAFF
DNA: TGTGCCAGCACCCCTTCCTTCCTCGGGGTAGCTGAAGCTTTCTTT
V: TRBV11-2
length: 15
J: TRBJ1-1
size: .
D: .

CDR3: CAISLLTGFGEQFF
DNA: TGTGCCATCAGCCTTCTGACAGGGTTCGGTGAGCAGTTCTTC
V: TRBV10-3
length: 14
J: TRBJ2-1
size: .
D: TRBD1